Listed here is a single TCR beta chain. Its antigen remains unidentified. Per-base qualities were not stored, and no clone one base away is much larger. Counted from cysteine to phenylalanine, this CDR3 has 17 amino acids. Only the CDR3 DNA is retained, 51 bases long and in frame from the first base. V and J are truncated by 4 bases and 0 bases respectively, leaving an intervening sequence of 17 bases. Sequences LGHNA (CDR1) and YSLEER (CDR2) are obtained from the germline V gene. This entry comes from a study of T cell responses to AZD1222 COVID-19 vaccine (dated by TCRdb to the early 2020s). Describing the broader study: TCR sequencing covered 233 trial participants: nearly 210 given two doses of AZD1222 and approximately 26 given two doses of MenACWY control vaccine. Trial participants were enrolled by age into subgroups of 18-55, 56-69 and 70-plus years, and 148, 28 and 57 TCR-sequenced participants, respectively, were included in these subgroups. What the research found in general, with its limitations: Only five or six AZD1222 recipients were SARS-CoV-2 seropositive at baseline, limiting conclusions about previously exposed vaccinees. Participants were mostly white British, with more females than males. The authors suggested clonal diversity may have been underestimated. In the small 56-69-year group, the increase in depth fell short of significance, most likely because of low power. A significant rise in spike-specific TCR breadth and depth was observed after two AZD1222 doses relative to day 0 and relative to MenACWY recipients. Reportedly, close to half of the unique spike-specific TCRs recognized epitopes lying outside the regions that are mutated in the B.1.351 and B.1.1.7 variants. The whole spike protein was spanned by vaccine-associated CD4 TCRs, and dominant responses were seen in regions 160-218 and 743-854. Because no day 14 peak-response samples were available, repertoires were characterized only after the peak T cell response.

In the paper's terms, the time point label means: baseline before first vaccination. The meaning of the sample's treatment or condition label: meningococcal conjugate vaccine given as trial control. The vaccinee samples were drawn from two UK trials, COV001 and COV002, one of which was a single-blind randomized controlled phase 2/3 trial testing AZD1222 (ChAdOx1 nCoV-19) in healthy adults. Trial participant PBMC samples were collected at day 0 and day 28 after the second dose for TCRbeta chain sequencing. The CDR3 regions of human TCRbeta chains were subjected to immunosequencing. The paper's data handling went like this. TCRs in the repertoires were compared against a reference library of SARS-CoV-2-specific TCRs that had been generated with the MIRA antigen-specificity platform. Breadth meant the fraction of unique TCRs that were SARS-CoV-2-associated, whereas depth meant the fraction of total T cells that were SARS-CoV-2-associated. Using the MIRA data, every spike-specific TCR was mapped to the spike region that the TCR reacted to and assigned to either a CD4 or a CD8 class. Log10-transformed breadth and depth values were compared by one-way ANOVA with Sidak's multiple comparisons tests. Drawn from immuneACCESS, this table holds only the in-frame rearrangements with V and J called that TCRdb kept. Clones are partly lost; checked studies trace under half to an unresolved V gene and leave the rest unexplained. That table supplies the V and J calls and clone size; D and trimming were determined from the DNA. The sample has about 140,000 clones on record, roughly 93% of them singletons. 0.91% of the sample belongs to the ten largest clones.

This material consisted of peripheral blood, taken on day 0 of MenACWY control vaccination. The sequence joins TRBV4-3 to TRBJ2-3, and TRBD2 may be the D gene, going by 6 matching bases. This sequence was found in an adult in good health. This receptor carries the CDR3 CASSLTTGTPSTDTQYF. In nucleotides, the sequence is TGCGCCAGCAGCCTTACCACCGGGACTCCTAGCACAGATACGCAGTATTTT.